These T cell receptor beta chains were read from a single sample in a study of OX40 agonist ivuxolimab in advanced cancers. Here immunoSEQ multiplex PCR was the method, and the copy in TCRdb shows in-frame clones only, minus some. Here the sample spans tens of thousands of clones, about 94% being singletons. Source: CD4+ or CD8+ T cells sorted from blood, taken in a trial of the OX40 agonist ivuxolimab. The receptors come from an adult with an advanced solid tumor such as melanoma, head and neck, liver or kidney cancer. Both conserved end residues are part of each CDR3. A D gene is named only where the DNA matches it firmly. Clone size appears in some rows only: once, few, many, or a class for an expanded clone.

CDR3 DNA: TGTGCCAGCGCGACAGGGAACACCGGGGAGCTGTTTTTT
CDR3 protein: CASATGNTGELFF
clone size: .
V gene: TRBV11-2
J gene: TRBJ2-2
D gene: .

CDR3 DNA: TGCAGTGCCGAACAGGGGGCGACGCAGTATTTT
CDR3 protein: CSAEQGATQYF
clone size: .
V gene: TRBV20-1
J gene: TRBJ2-3
D gene: TRBD1

CDR3 DNA: TGTGCCAGCAGTCACCGGGACAGGGCTACTGAAGCTTTCTTT
CDR3 protein: CASSHRDRATEAFF
clone size: .
V gene: TRBV6-5
J gene: TRBJ1-1
D gene: TRBD1

CDR3 DNA: TGCGCCAGCAGCTTGGCCGACTTCTACAATGAGCAGTTCTTC
CDR3 protein: CASSLADFYNEQFF
clone size: .
V gene: TRBV5-1
J gene: TRBJ2-1
D gene: .

CDR3 DNA: TGTGCCAGCAGCCAAGACCACCCCGGGACTAGCGGGAGTAATGAGCAGTTCTTC
CDR3 protein: CASSQDHPGTSGSNEQFF
clone size: .
V gene: TRBV4-2
J gene: TRBJ2-1
D gene: TRBD2

CDR3 DNA: TGTGCCAGCAGTTTAAGGGGAAGCAATCAGCCCCAGCATTTT
CDR3 protein: CASSLRGSNQPQHF
clone size: .
V gene: TRBV27
J gene: TRBJ1-5
D gene: .

CDR3 DNA: TGTGCCAGCAGCCCCATTCGGCTCAGGGAAAAAGAGACCCAGTACTTC
CDR3 protein: CASSPIRLREKETQYF
clone size: .
V gene: TRBV7-9
J gene: TRBJ2-5
D gene: .

CDR3 DNA: TGTGCCTGGAGTGTAGGCCGTACAAGTAGTGAGCAGTTCTTC
CDR3 protein: CAWSVGRTSSEQFF
clone size: .
V gene: TRBV30
J gene: TRBJ2-1
D gene: .

CDR3 DNA: TGCGCCAGCAGTGAAAGGTCGTGGGACGAGCAGTACTTC
CDR3 protein: CASSERSWDEQYF
clone size: .
V gene: TRBV10-2
J gene: TRBJ2-7
D gene: .

CDR3 DNA: TGTGCCAGCTCACCGCCTAAGCGGGGAGAAGACAATGAGCAGTTCTTC
CDR3 protein: CASSPPKRGEDNEQFF
clone size: once
V gene: TRBV18
J gene: TRBJ2-1
D gene: TRBD2

CDR3 DNA: TGTGCCACCCAAGCGGCCGGGACAGAAGAGACCCAGTACTTC
CDR3 protein: CATQAAGTEETQYF
clone size: .
V gene: TRBV10-3
J gene: TRBJ2-5
D gene: TRBD1

CDR3 DNA: TGCGCCAGCAGCCCGTTCCGGAGAAACAATGAGCAGTTCTTC
CDR3 protein: CASSPFRRNNEQFF
clone size: .
V gene: TRBV5-1
J gene: TRBJ2-1
D gene: .

CDR3 DNA: TGTGCCAGTAGTATAGTTCGGGGGCGCAGCCCAGGACCTGGAAACACCATATATTTT
CDR3 protein: CASSIVRGRSPGPGNTIYF
clone size: .
V gene: TRBV19
J gene: TRBJ1-3
D gene: .

CDR3 DNA: TGTGCCAGCAGCCCTGCCGGGACACTGAGCTCCTACGAGCAGTACTTC
CDR3 protein: CASSPAGTLSSYEQYF
clone size: .
V gene: TRBV11-2
J gene: TRBJ2-7
D gene: .

CDR3 DNA: TGTGCCAGCACCCCAGCGTGGGGAAACACTGAAGCTTTCTTT
CDR3 protein: CASTPAWGNTEAFF
clone size: .
V gene: TRBV11-3
J gene: TRBJ1-1
D gene: .

CDR3 DNA: TGTGCCAGCAGCCCCGAGGTGTCCTACAATGAGCAGTTCTTC
CDR3 protein: CASSPEVSYNEQFF
clone size: .
V gene: TRBV7-9
J gene: TRBJ2-1
D gene: .

CDR3 DNA: TGTGCCAGCAGGACAGGGGGTCACACCGGGGAGCTGTTTTTT
CDR3 protein: CASRTGGHTGELFF
clone size: .
V gene: TRBV27
J gene: TRBJ2-2
D gene: TRBD1